This T cell receptor (beta chain) was sequenced in a study of cytomegalovirus exposure and HLA in healthy donors. Study results and limitations: Within the 100 to 150 validation repertoires, first-cohort TCR clusters tended to co-occur, according to a later analysis. Rarity held for most TCR sequences, but there were some public TCRs that occurred in many donors. In vitro, three CMV-associated chains proved specific for CMV antigens.

Donors came from a validation cohort of approximately 110 subjects, distinct from the first 666-subject cohort. The table came from immunoSEQ multiplex PCR; TCRdb's copy has only in-frame clones and leaves some out. Among about 150,000 clones listed, around 88% were seen once. With regard to this clone: Its antigen is currently unknown.

The source is a man aged 18 to 29 in good health and CMV-seropositive. Sequenced input: PBMCs.

The CDR3 DNA is TGTGCCAGCAGTTTGACAGGGGCGAACACTGAAGCTTTCTTT. It encodes CASSLTGANTEAFF. This chain connects TRBV27 to TRBJ1-1; 8 nucleotides match TRBD1. Germline V gene lookup returns CDR1 MNHEY and CDR2 SMNVEV (reference sequence). With V trimmed by 3 bases and J by 1 base, 1 base remained unmatched. The CDR3 is 14 residues long.